Presented here are 20 T cell receptor beta chains from one specimen sequenced in a study of T cell responses to AZD1222 COVID-19 vaccine. Measured with immunoSEQ multiplex PCR; TCRdb has only the in-frame clones, and not every one. The profile covers about 150,000 clones, with about 91% appearing a single time and 3% to 4% taken by the ten largest. The starting material was peripheral blood, obtained 28 days after the second AZD1222 dose. The receptor source for this set is an adult who received the AZD1222 COVID-19 vaccine.

The rearrangement uses TRBV6-4 and TRBJ2-7, with D tentatively TRBD1 or TRBD2 (5 bases each). Germline V lookup: CDR1 MRHNA, CDR2 SNTAGT. Trimming left V 3 bases short and J 6 bases short, with 12 bases between. The CDR3 runs 13 residues. This chain's CDR3 is CASSEGPGLEQYF. Written as DNA, the CDR3 is TGTGCCAGCAGTGAAGGACCGGGGCTCGAGCAGTACTTC.

The J gene is TRBJ2-5, the V gene TRBV23-1; tentative D call: TRBD1 (7 bases). TRBV23-1 is noted as an ORF with a role that remains uncertain. Trimming shortened V by 2 bases and J by 2 bases, and 18 bases separated the two germline ends. The CDR3 runs to 17 residues. In DNA, the CDR3 is TGCGCCAGCAGTCAAGCAGGGGGGTTCCCGGGGCAAGAGACCCAGTACTTC. It yields the protein CASSQAGGFPGQETQYF.

This clone came up once. The chain uses TRBV30 and TRBJ1-4, with 9 bases fitting TRBD1. CDR3 length: 14 amino acids. J was trimmed by 8 bases and V by 3 bases; bases with no gene match: 7. Germline V CDR1 and CDR2: GTSNPN, SVGIG (reference sequence). In DNA, the CDR3 is TGTGCCTGGAGACAGGGGGCCGGGGGGGAAAAACTGTTTTTT. Its protein product is CAWRQGAGGEKLFF.

The CDR3 DNA reads TGTGCCAGCAGCCAAGTACCCGGCGGGCTGGTCGATGAGCAGTTCTTC. Amino acids: CASSQVPGGLVDEQFF. The rearrangement uses TRBV4-2 and TRBJ2-1; weak D call: TRBD2 (5 bases). The V gene's germline CDR1 is LGHNA and CDR2 YNFKEQ. CDR3 length equals 16 residues. Trimming removed 1 base from V and 8 bases from J, with 18 bases in between.

The gene calls are TRBV5-1 and TRBJ2-4, with 13 bases that match TRBD2. This CDR3 spans 16 amino acids. V lost 4 bases and J lost 3; bases outside the gene matches: 4. Germline loops: CDR1 SGHRS, CDR2 YFSETQ. The CDR3 sequence is CASSGGLAGLKNIQYF. CDR3 nucleotide sequence: TGCGCCAGCAGCGGGGGACTAGCGGGACTCAAAAACATTCAGTACTTC.

The chain carries TRBV6-1 and TRBJ2-5; 8 bases match TRBD1. The V and J ends lost 4 bases and 5 bases, in that order; junction bases with no gene match: 12. Germline values: CDR1 MNHNS, CDR2 SASEGT. The CDR3 totals 16 residues. CDR3 DNA: TGTGCCAGCAGTGCAACAGGGGGTGCCTACGGGGAGACCCAGTACTTC. It yields the protein CASSATGGAYGETQYF.

This clone was recorded once. The chain couples TRBV7-2 to TRBJ1-1; 7 bases agree with TRBD1. CDR1 and CDR2 from the germline V gene are SGHTA and FQGNSA. The V gene end was trimmed by 6 bases and the J gene end by 2 bases; junction bases not matched to a gene: 12. This CDR3 spans 16 amino acids. For the CDR3, the DNA is TGTGCCAGCAGACTCAGGGGGGGCGACCGCAACACTGAAGCTTTCTTT. Protein: CASRLRGGDRNTEAFF.

The chain couples TRBV7-8 to TRBJ1-2; 10 nucleotides match TRBD1. V shed 3 bases, J shed 4 bases, and the junction held 5 bases outside the gene matches. Germline-derived CDR1 and CDR2 are SGHVS and FQNEAQ. The CDR3 spans 15 residues. CDR3 residues: CASSLTRDRGYGYTF. The DNA of the CDR3 is TGTGCCAGCAGCTTGACCCGGGACAGGGGCTATGGCTACACCTTC.

CDR3 loop: CASSYRTGAVWDGYTF. The DNA of the CDR3 is TGTGCCAGCAGCTACCGGACAGGGGCGGTCTGGGATGGCTACACCTTC. This rearrangement joins TRBV5-6 to TRBJ1-2; 9 bases agree with TRBD1. V was pared by 3 bases and J by 6 bases, with 12 bases of the junction left unmatched. Germline values: CDR1 SGHDT, CDR2 YYEEEE. The CDR3 covers 16 residues.

The sample holds a few counts of this clone. The chain has TRBV15 and TRBJ1-4; D call uncertain. This CDR3 is 12 amino acids long. The germline gives CDR1 LNHNV, CDR2 YYDKDF (reference sequence). V lost 1 base to trimming and J lost 8 bases, with 5 bases between them. DNA of the CDR3: TGTGCCACCAGCAGAGCTTCAGAAAAACTGTTTTTT. This translates into CATSRASEKLFF.

The rearrangement uses TRBV19 and TRBJ2-5; 9 bases line up with TRBD2. The CDR3 is made up of 14 amino acids. Germline lookup yields CDR1 LNHDA and CDR2 SQIVND (reference sequence). The V segment lost 3 bases and the J segment 5 bases; nucleotides outside the gene matches: 4. The CDR3: CASSIRSGGETQYF. CDR3 bases: TGTGCCAGTAGTATCAGGAGCGGGGGGGAGACCCAGTACTTC.

CDR3: CASSLVRAGGELFF. CDR3 sequence (DNA): TGTGCCAGCAGTTTAGTAAGGGCGGGCGGGGAGCTGTTTTTT. The chain employs TRBV27 and TRBJ2-2; D is possibly TRBD2 (5 bases). Germline CDR1 and CDR2: MNHEY and SMNVEV (reference sequence). The ends were cut back, 2 bases at V and 7 bases at J, with 11 bases in the middle. The length of the CDR3 is 14 residues.

This clone appeared once. The CDR3 DNA follows: TGTGCCAGCTCAATGGACCGTTACGAGCAGTACTTC. It translates to CASSMDRYEQYF. This rearrangement joins TRBV18 to TRBJ2-7; no firm D call. CDR3 length equals 12 residues. The V end was cut by 5 bases, the J end by 4 bases, with 9 bases between. Germline V gives CDR1 KGHSH, CDR2 LQKENI.

This clone is deemed medium-sized. This chain connects TRBV5-1 to TRBJ1-1, with 7 bases fitting TRBD1. The CDR3 loop spans 15 amino acids. Trimming removed 5 bases from V and 5 bases from J; junction bases left unmatched: 12. Per the germline V gene, CDR1 is SGHRS and CDR2 is YFSETQ. CDR3 sequence: CASSRFGTAPTEAFF. The DNA of the CDR3 is TGCGCCAGCAGTCGCTTTGGGACAGCCCCAACTGAAGCTTTCTTT.

The V call is TRBV15, the J call TRBJ1-2; tentatively, D is TRBD1 (5 bases). With 1 base removed from V and 4 bases from J, the gap between germline ends came to 13 bases. The V gene's germline CDR1 is LNHNV and CDR2 YYDKDF (reference sequence). The CDR3 runs 15 residues. CDR3 DNA: TGTGCCACCAGCAGAGGAAACCAGGGTGTCTATGGCTACACCTTC. Translating it yields CATSRGNQGVYGYTF. The entire variable domain, with the rest obtained from reference TRBV15 and TRBJ1-2, is as follows: DAMVIQNPRYQVTQFGKPVTLSCSQTLNHNVMYWYQQKSSQAPKLLFHYYDKDFNNEADTPDNFQSRRPNTSFCFLDIRSPGLGDTAMYLCATSRGNQGVYGYTFGSGTRLTVV.

V gene TRBV12-3 or TRBV12-4 combines with J gene TRBJ2-5; TRBD1 is a possible D gene (5 bases). CDR3 size: 12 residues. The germline V and J ends were trimmed by 4 bases and 6 bases, with 9 bases remaining between them. CDR3 region: CASSWGAKTQYF. In DNA, the CDR3 is TGTGCCAGCAGTTGGGGCGCGAAGACCCAGTACTTC.

V gene TRBV21-1 combines with J gene TRBJ1-4; TRBD1, as called in the table, went unchecked against the DNA. TRBV21-1 is classified as a pseudogene. CDR3 length: 20 amino acids. The DNA for the CDR3 is TGTGCCAGCAGCGCCCCTCTGTTTTGTCACAGGGACCGCGTATATGAAAAACTGTTTTTT. This encodes CASSAPLFCHRDRVYEKLFF.

The V gene is TRBV6-5, the J gene TRBJ2-7, with TRBD1 identical over 9 bases. Trimming at V came to 8 bases and at J to 5 bases, leaving 10 bases not matched to a gene. The CDR3 length is 14 residues. Germline V gives CDR1 MNHEY, CDR2 SVGAGI. Here the CDR3 reads CASVSPGQGHEQYF. In DNA, the CDR3 is TGTGCCAGCGTATCACCGGGACAGGGCCACGAGCAGTACTTC.

A few counts support this clone. The rearrangement uses TRBV10-3 and TRBJ1-6; D remains unclear. V lost 6 bases and J 4 bases, leaving 13 bases between the germline ends. Germline values: CDR1 ENHRY, CDR2 SYGVKD. CDR3 length equals 15 residues. CDR3 sequence (DNA): TGTGCCATCAGCCCCAAAAGCAGTTATAATTCACCCCTCCACTTT. It encodes CAISPKSSYNSPLHF.

V gene TRBV2 combines with J gene TRBJ1-5, with D possibly TRBD1 on 5 matching bases. V shed 4 bases and J shed 7 bases, with 14 bases lying between them. Per the germline V gene, CDR1 is SNHLY and CDR2 is FYNNEI. CDR3 length equals 14 residues. The CDR3 DNA reads TGTGCCAGCAGTGCCCGGGGGGAGGACCAGCCCCAGCATTTT. Translation gives CASSARGEDQPQHF.